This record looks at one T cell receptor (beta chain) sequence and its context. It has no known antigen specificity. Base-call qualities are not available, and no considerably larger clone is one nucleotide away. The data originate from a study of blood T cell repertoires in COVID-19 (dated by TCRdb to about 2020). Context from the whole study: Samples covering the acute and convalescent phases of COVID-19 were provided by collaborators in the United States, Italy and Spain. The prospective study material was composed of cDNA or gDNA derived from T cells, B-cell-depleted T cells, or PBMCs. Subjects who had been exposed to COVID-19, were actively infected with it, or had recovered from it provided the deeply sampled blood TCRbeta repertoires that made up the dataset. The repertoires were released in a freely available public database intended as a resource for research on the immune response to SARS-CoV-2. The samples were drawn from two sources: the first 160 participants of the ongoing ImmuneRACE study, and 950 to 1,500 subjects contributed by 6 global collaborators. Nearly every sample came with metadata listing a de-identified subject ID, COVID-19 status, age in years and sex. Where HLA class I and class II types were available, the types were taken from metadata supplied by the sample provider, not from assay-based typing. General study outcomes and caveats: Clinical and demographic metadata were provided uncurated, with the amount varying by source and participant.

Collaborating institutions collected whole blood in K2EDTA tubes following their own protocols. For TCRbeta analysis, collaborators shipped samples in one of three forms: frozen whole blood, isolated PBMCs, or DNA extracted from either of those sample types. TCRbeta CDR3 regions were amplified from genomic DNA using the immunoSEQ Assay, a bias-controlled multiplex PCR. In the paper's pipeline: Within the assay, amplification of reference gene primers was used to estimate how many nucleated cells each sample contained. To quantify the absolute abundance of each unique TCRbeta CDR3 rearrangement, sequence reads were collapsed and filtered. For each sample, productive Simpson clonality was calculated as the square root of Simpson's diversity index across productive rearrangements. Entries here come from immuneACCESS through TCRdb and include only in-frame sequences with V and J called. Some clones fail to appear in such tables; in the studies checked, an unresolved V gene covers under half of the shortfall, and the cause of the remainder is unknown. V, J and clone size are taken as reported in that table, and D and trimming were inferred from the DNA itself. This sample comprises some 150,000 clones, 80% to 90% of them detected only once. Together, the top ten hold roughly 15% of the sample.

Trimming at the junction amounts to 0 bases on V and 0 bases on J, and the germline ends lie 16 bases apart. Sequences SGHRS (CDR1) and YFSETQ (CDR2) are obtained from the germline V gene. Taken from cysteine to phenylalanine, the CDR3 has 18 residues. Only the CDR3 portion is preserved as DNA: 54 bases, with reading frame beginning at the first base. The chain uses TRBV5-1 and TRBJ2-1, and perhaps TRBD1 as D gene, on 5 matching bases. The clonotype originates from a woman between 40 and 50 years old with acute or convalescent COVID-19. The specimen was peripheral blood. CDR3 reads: CASSLDSPGRGSYNEQFF. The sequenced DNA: TGCGCCAGCAGCTTGGATTCCCCAGGGCGCGGCTCCTACAATGAGCAGTTCTTC.